Here is one T cell receptor (beta chain) with its context. This clonotype occurred a few times. What antigen it recognizes has not been identified. No quality values exist for individual bases; no much larger clone is one base distant. The CDR3 starts with the cysteine, ends with the phenylalanine, and has 14 residues. Only the CDR3 part of the read is kept: 42 bases, read in frame from the first base. Reading the germline V gene (reference sequence) gives CDR1 DFQATT and CDR2 SNEGSKA. The trim is 5 bases for V and 2 bases for J, with a gap of 13 bases between the germline ends. This specimen comes from a study of T cells after yellow fever vaccination (dated by TCRdb to about 2019). In the study overall: The SMART-Seq v4 Ultra Low Input RNA kit was used to prepare libraries from fractions with low cell numbers. Blood was collected at multiple timepoints before and after primary and secondary immunization, and bulk PBMC replicates and cell subsets were isolated. Two healthy male donors, one aged 18 to 30 and one aged 30 to 40 years, made up the cohort. To follow T-cell clones before and after primary and booster YFV17D yellow fever vaccination, bulk TCR alpha and beta repertoires were sequenced over time.

TCR cDNA was synthesized by 5'RACE template switching, through which a universal primer site and unique molecular identifiers were introduced. cDNA synthesis was primed from both the TCR alpha and TCR beta constant segments. Two PCR steps were used to amplify libraries, with sample barcodes and sequencing adapters being added in the second step. Sequencing of libraries was done on Illumina HiSeq 2500 (2x100 bp) or NovaSeq (2x150 bp). In the source study's methods: MIGEC handled demultiplexing of reads and collapsing into UMI consensus sequences, while MiXCR performed V(D)J alignment. Vaccine-responding clonotypes were defined with edgeR using replicate PBMC samples, requiring FDR below 0.01 and a log2 fold change above 5 up to day 15. Each bulk clonotype received a CD4 or CD8 identity based on whether the sequenced CD4 or CD8 repertoire contained that clonotype at higher abundance. The raw public data were reprocessed by TCRdb itself: fastp quality trimming at Q25, MiXCR clonotype calling, in-frame beta chains only. A single entry per CDR3 protein holds the most common genes and DNA from its merged rows. TCRdb, not the authors, supplied the V and J calls. Counted in this sample were about 150,000 distinct CDR3 sequences; 6.6% of them appeared once. The ten largest clones represent over 0.55% of the sample.

The sample's treatment or condition label is to be understood as: live attenuated yellow fever vaccine strain. PBMCs were isolated from peripheral blood using a standard Ficoll-Paque protocol. Dynabeads CD4 and CD8 positive selection kits were used to isolate CD4 and CD8 T-cell fractions. RNA was extracted with TriZol from bulk PBMCs, CD4 and CD8 fractions, and dextramer-positive and dextramer-negative fractions. What the authors observed across the whole study: Because the study included only two donors, the extent to which the findings can be generalized is limited. A small share of clonotypes was detected in both CD4 and CD8 compartments, with the overlap likely arising from convergent recombination. Computational filtering was required because FACS-sorted repertoires could contain abundant contaminating clonotypes from the bulk population. After the booster, most clones that had expanded after primary vaccination were detected again (around 95% of CD4 and more than 80% of CD8), suggesting broad maintenance of memory. The secondary T-cell response was found to be weaker but faster than the primary response, with a peak reached on day 5 rather than on day 15.

The receptor chain draws on TRBV20-1 and TRBJ1-5; the D gene cannot be named for sure. The specimen was CD4+ T cells sorted from PBMCs, collected 10 days after the yellow fever booster vaccination. This sequence was found in a man aged 25-40 years who received the YFV17D yellow fever vaccine. The CDR3 sequence is CSAVPGLRNQPQHF. The DNA reads as follows: TGCAGTGCTGTGCCCGGACTTCGCAATCAGCCCCAGCATTTT.